One sample yielded the 20 T cell receptor beta chains listed below, sequenced in a study of brain T cells in children with intractable seizures. Time point indicated: blood from clinic visit 5 months post-surgery; TSC patient then seizure free. Produced via immunoSEQ multiplex PCR; TCRdb's table is partial and in-frame only. There are a few hundred thousand clones in the sample; about 93% occur only once, and roughly 5.7% lies in the top ten. The source was peripheral blood, collected 4 to 6 months after surgery. Receptors originate from a boy under three years old with tuberous sclerosis and intractable seizures.

The chain carries TRBV6-1 and TRBJ1-6; D uncertain. Per the germline V gene, CDR1 is MNHNS and CDR2 is SASEGT. The CDR3 sequence is 13 residues long. Between the trimmed V and J ends, which lost 3 bases and 11 bases, there was a span of 11 bases. The CDR3 sequence is CASSEDRFTPLHF. CDR3 coding DNA: TGTGCCAGCAGTGAGGACCGATTCACACCCCTCCACTTT.

The chain joins TRBV3-1 (or the pseudogene TRBV3-2) to TRBJ2-3; D is uncertain. V was cut by 2 bases and J by 2 bases, with 20 bases left in between. The CDR3 spans 18 residues. Germline CDR1 LGHDT, CDR2 YNNKEL (reference sequence). CDR3 DNA: TGTGCCAGCAGCCAAAGCCCCCTGGGTGGGGTCCTCACAGATACGCAGTATTTT. Amino acid sequence: CASSQSPLGGVLTDTQYF.

J is TRBJ1-6 and V is TRBV25-1; 10 positions agree with TRBD1. CDR3 length: 14 amino acids. The V and J ends lost 3 bases and 10 bases, in that order; junction bases with no gene match: 3. Germline CDR1 is MGHDK and CDR2 is SYGVNS. The chain's CDR3 is CASSEWDRGSPLHF. The DNA of the CDR3 is TGTGCCAGCAGTGAGTGGGACAGGGGCTCACCCCTCCACTTT.

The genes are TRBV6-5 and TRBJ2-7; the D is unclear. Germline V lookup: CDR1 MNHEY, CDR2 SVGAGI. This CDR3 region has 13 residues. Trimming removed 5 bases from V and 4 bases from J, with 12 bases in between. The DNA of the CDR3 is TGTGCCAGCAGTCCTCCGACGGAGTACGAGCAGTACTTC. As protein: CASSPPTEYEQYF.

This clone was recorded once. The chain links TRBV3-1 (or the pseudogene TRBV3-2) to TRBJ2-3; the D is unclear. Germline lookup yields CDR1 LGHDT and CDR2 YNNKEL (reference sequence). The CDR3 is made up of 14 amino acids. V was clipped by 4 bases and J by 1 base, with 9 bases between them. The chain's CDR3 is CASSRQPRTDTQYF. DNA for the CDR3: TGTGCCAGCAGCCGCCAGCCCCGCACAGATACGCAGTATTTT.

J is TRBJ2-1 and V is TRBV5-1, with a weak D call TRBD2 (7 bases). Germline values: CDR1 SGHRS, CDR2 YFSETQ. V shed 1 base and J shed 2 bases, with 25 bases lying between them. This CDR3 is 20 amino acids long. CDR3 in amino acids: CASSLRGAPSAGAPYNEQFF. The CDR3 nucleotides are TGCGCCAGCAGCTTGCGAGGGGCGCCGTCGGCGGGGGCCCCCTACAATGAGCAGTTCTTC.

This clone has a single count. CDR3 bases: TGTGCCAGCAGCGCTGGAGAGGGGGGGTACGAGCAGTACTTC. Encoded protein: CASSAGEGGYEQYF. The V call is TRBV5-6, the J call TRBJ2-7, with a possible D match to TRBD2 (7 bases). The germline CDR1 and CDR2 sequences are SGHDT and YYEEEE. CDR3 size: 14 residues. V dropped 4 bases and J dropped 4 bases, with 15 bases sitting between them. The whole variable domain, filled in from reference TRBV5-6 and TRBJ2-7, reads DAGVTQSPTHLIKTRGQQVTLRCSPKSGHDTVSWYQQALGQGPQFIFQYYEEEERQRGNFPDRFSGHQFPNYSSELNVNALLLGDSALYLCASSAGEGGYEQYFGPGTRLTVT.

In this sample, this clone turned up once. V usage is TRBV5-5 and J usage is TRBJ1-5; 9 nucleotides match TRBD1. The CDR3 is 15 residues long. The V segment lost 4 bases and the J segment 3 bases; nucleotides outside the gene matches: 5. Germline V CDR1 and CDR2: SGHKS, YYEKEE (reference sequence). CDR3 loop: CASSPGQGSNQPQHF. The DNA of the CDR3 is TGTGCCAGCAGCCCGGGACAGGGCTCCAATCAGCCCCAGCATTTT.

The chain recombines TRBV1 with TRBJ2-1; the DNA was not compared with TRBD1, the D call given in the table. TRBV1 is assigned pseudogene status. This CDR3 region has 18 residues. The CDR3 sequence: CTSSQHSTTTTGAGEQFF. In DNA, the CDR3 is TGCACCAGCAGCCAACATTCCACTACGACGACAGGGGCGGGTGAGCAGTTCTTC.

The CDR3 protein is CASSEIQGGVYGYTF. The CDR3 DNA reads TGTGCCAGCAGTGAAATCCAAGGGGGCGTCTATGGCTACACCTTC. This sequence joins TRBV2 and TRBJ1-2; 7 positions match TRBD1. Germline values: CDR1 SNHLY, CDR2 FYNNEI. With 2 bases clipped from V and 4 bases from J, the junction kept 7 bases outside the gene matches. The CDR3 loop spans 15 amino acids.

The genes are TRBV29-1 and TRBJ1-2, with 9 bases lining up with TRBD1. The CDR3 has 15 residues. With 2 bases clipped from V and 4 bases from J, the junction kept 8 bases outside the gene matches. Germline CDR1 reads SQVTM; CDR2 reads ANQGSEA. The CDR3 here is CSVEHSGTGIYGYTF. The CDR3 DNA reads as TGCAGCGTTGAACACTCCGGGACAGGGATCTATGGCTACACCTTC.

This clone occurred once. The chain's CDR3 is CSDLAGDSPDTQYF. DNA of the CDR3: TGCAGCGATCTAGCGGGGGATTCCCCAGATACGCAGTATTTT. This chain joins TRBV29-1 and TRBJ2-3, with TRBD2 matching 10 bases. From germline, CDR1 is SQVTM and CDR2 ANQGSEA. This CDR3 spans 14 amino acids. The V segment lost 7 bases and the J segment 4 bases; nucleotides outside the gene matches: 8.

The chain links TRBV5-6 to TRBJ2-1; D is perhaps TRBD2 (6 bases). Trimming removed 0 bases from V and 3 bases from J, with 10 bases in between. The CDR3 has 15 amino acids. Germline CDR1 and CDR2: SGHDT and YYEEEE. The CDR3 DNA is TGTGCCAGCAGCTTGGTCGGGGGAGTCTACAATGAGCAGTTCTTC. Translating gives CASSLVGGVYNEQFF.

V and J are TRBV30 and TRBJ2-4, with a tentative D call TRBD1 (6 bases). The germline gives CDR1 GTSNPN, CDR2 SVGIG (reference sequence). The V end lost 1 base, the J end lost 6 bases, and 16 bases lay between the germline ends. The CDR3 sequence is 15 residues long. The CDR3 nucleotides are TGTGCCTGGAGTGCGGTTACAGGGTGGTCAAACATTCAGTACTTC. This translates into CAWSAVTGWSNIQYF.

The chain combines TRBV11-2 with TRBJ1-4, with D unclear. V gave up 4 bases and J gave up 7 bases, with 16 bases separating them. Germline lookup yields CDR1 SGHAT and CDR2 FQNNGV. CDR3 length: 15 amino acids. The CDR3 sequence is CASSSVEGGSEKLFF. The CDR3 region has the DNA TGTGCCAGCAGCTCCGTTGAGGGCGGTTCTGAAAAACTGTTTTTT.

V gene TRBV19 combines with J gene TRBJ2-1; perhaps TRBD2 as D (6 bases). CDR1 is LNHDA, CDR2 SQIVND, per germline (reference sequence). V shed 5 bases and J shed 0 bases, with 11 bases lying between them. The CDR3 is 15 amino acids. The CDR3 DNA follows: TGTGCCAGTAGTCCTAGCGAGGGCTCCTACAATGAGCAGTTCTTC. Translating gives CASSPSEGSYNEQFF.

The chain recombines TRBV2 with TRBJ1-5; 7 bases match TRBD1. With V trimmed by 1 base and J by 1 base, 1 base remained unmatched. This CDR3 is 15 amino acids long. Germline V gene data show CDR1 as SNHLY and CDR2 as FYNNEI. The CDR3 sequence: CASSEDRGSNQPQHF. Written as DNA, the CDR3 is TGTGCCAGCAGTGAAGACAGGGGAAGCAATCAGCCCCAGCATTTT.

The V gene is TRBV11-2, the J gene TRBJ1-1; no firm D call. The CDR3 is made up of 11 amino acids. V dropped 1 base and J dropped 10 bases, with 7 bases sitting between them. From germline, CDR1 is SGHAT and CDR2 FQNNGV. The CDR3 is CASSLVVGAFF. CDR3 DNA sequence: TGTGCCAGCAGCTTAGTAGTCGGAGCTTTCTTT. Complete variable domain (other parts from reference TRBV11-2 and TRBJ1-1): EAGVAQSPRYKIIEKRQSVAFWCNPISGHATLYWYQQILGQGPKLLIQFQNNGVVDDSQLPKDRFSAERLKGVDSTLKIQPAKLEDSAVYLCASSLVVGAFFGQGTRLTVV.

The gene calls are TRBV27 and TRBJ2-1; 7 nucleotides line up with TRBD1. The CDR3 runs to 13 residues. The trim removed 6 bases at V and 7 bases at J, leaving 6 bases unmatched. Germline loops: CDR1 MNHEY, CDR2 SMNVEV (reference sequence). CDR3 amino acids: CASSLGTANEQFF. The DNA for the CDR3 is TGTGCCAGCAGCCTGGGGACAGCGAATGAGCAGTTCTTC.

A single count supports this clone. J is TRBJ1-1 and V is TRBV7-2; D is unresolved. Trimming took 4 bases from V and 1 from J, leaving 7 bases between them. The germline CDR1 and CDR2 sequences are SGHTA and FQGNSA. The length of the CDR3 is 13 residues. The CDR3: CASSSGPNTEAFF. CDR3 DNA sequence: TGTGCCAGCAGCTCCGGGCCGAACACTGAAGCTTTCTTT.